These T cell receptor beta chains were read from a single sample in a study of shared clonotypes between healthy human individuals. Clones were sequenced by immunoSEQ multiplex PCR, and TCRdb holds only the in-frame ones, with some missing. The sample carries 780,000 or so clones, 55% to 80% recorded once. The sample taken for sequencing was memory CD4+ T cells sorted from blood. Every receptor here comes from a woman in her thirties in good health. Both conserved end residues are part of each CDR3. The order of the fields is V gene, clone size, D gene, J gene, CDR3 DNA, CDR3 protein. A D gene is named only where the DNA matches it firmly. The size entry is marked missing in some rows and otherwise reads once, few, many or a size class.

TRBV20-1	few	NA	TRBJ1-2	TGCAGTGCTAGAGTGGATGGCTACACCTTC	CSARVDGYTF
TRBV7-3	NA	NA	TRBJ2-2	TGTGCCAGCAGCTGGGGTACCGGGGAGCTGTTTTTT	CASSWGTGELFF
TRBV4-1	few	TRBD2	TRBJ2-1	TGCGCCAGCAGCCCAGGTCCTAGCGGGAGTAGGTCCTACAATGAGCAGTTCTTC	CASSPGPSGSRSYNEQFF
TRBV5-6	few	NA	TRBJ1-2	TGTGCCAGCAGCTTGCCTGGACAGCTATATGGCTACACCTTC	CASSLPGQLYGYTF
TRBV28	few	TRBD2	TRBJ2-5	TGTGCCAGCAGTTTACGTGGCGGGGGTCAAGAGACCCAGTACTTC	CASSLRGGGQETQYF
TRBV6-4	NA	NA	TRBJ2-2	TGTGCCAGCAGAATGCCGAACACCGGGGAGCTGTTTTTT	CASRMPNTGELFF
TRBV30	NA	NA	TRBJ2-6	TGTGCCTGCGACAGAAACTCTGGGGCCAACGTCCTGACTTTC	CACDRNSGANVLTF
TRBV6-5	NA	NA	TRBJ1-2	TGTGCCAGCAGACCACCGGGGAGTTTGAATGGCTACACCTTC	CASRPPGSLNGYTF
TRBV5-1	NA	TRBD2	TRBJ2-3	TGCGCCAGCAGCTTTGGCCTAGCGGGAGGCACAGATACGCAGTATTTT	CASSFGLAGGTDTQYF
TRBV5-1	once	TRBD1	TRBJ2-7	TGCGCCAGCAGTCCGGACAGGGAAGGCGAGCAGTACTTC	CASSPDREGEQYF
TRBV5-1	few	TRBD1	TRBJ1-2	TGCGCCAGCAGCTTGGAGGTTGTGACAGGGGTCGGTGGCTACACCTTC	CASSLEVVTGVGGYTF
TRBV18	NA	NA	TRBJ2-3	TGTGCCAGCTCAGACTACACAGATACGCAGTATTTT	CASSDYTDTQYF
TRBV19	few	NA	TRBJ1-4	TGTGCCAGTAGTACGGGTCTCTCGAAGGAAAAACTGTTTTTT	CASSTGLSKEKLFF
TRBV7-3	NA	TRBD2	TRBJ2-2	TGTGCCAGCAGCCTCCAAAGCGGGAGGGCCTCCGGGGAGCTGTTTTTT	CASSLQSGRASGELFF
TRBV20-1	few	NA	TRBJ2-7	TGCAGTGCCAAGGCCCACTACGAGCAGTACTTC	CSAKAHYEQYF
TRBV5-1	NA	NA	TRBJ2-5	TGCGCCAGCAGCTCCGACTACTTCCTAGAGACCCAGTACTTC	CASSSDYFLETQYF
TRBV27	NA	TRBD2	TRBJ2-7	TGTGCCAGCAGTATGACTAGCGTTCCCTACGAGCAGTACTTC	CASSMTSVPYEQYF
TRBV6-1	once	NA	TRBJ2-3	TGTGCCAGCAGTGACCAAGGGAATCCCTTGGGGGAAGCAGATACGCAGTATTTT	CASSDQGNPLGEADTQYF
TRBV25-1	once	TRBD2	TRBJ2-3	TGTGCCAGCAGCAAAGCGGGAGTGGAAGATACGCAGTATTTT	CASSKAGVEDTQYF
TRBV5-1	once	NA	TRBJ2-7	TGCGCCAGCAGCTTGGCAGCTAGGGCGGAAAACTACGAGCAGTACTTC	CASSLAARAENYEQYF
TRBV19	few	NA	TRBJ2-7	TGTGCCAGTAGCCGGGACTCCGACCGCGAGCAGTACTTC	CASSRDSDREQYF
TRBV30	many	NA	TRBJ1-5	TGTGCCTGGAACCGCGACGGGGGCAATCAGCCCCAGCATTTT	CAWNRDGGNQPQHF
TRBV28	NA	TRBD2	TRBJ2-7	TGTGCCAGCAGCCTGACTAGCCCGGGGCGCCGAGGGGTCTCCGAGCAGTACTTC	CASSLTSPGRRGVSEQYF
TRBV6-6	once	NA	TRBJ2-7	TGTGCCAGCCGCGACGTGGGGCGGGAACAGTACTTC	CASRDVGREQYF
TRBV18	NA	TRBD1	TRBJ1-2	TGTGCCAGCTCAACCGGGACAGGGGGCTACACCTTC	CASSTGTGGYTF
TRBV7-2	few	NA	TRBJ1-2	TGTGCCAGCAGCCCATTGCGGGGTGGCGGCTACACCTTC	CASSPLRGGGYTF
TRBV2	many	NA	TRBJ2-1	TGTGCCAGCAGTGAAGACTACAATGAGCAGTTCTTC	CASSEDYNEQFF
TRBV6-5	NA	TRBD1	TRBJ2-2	TGTGCCAGCAGTCCGGGACAGGGGCCCACCGGGGAGCTGTTTTTT	CASSPGQGPTGELFF
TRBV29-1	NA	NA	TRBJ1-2	TGCAGCGTCTTTGAGGGGGGAAACTATGGCTACACCTTC	CSVFEGGNYGYTF
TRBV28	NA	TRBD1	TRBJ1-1	TGTGCCAGCAGGAGGGACAGGAGGAACACTGAAGCTTTCTTT	CASRRDRRNTEAFF
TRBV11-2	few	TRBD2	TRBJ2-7	TGTGCCAGCAGCCATTTAGCGGGAGGCGATACTTACGAGCAGTACTTC	CASSHLAGGDTYEQYF
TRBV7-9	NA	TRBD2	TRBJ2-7	TGTGCCAGCAGCACTAGCGGGGTCTACGAGCAGTACTTC	CASSTSGVYEQYF
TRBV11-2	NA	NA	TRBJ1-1	TGTGCCAGCAGCTTCTCCTCCCAGCTAACTGAAGCTTTCTTT	CASSFSSQLTEAFF
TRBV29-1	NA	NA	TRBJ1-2	TGCAGCGTTGAAGGAGACCCGCCGGGGTTTTATGGCTACACCTTC	CSVEGDPPGFYGYTF
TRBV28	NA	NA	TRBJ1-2	TGTGCCAGCAGTTCGGGACTGGGAGTCTATGGCTACACCTTC	CASSSGLGVYGYTF
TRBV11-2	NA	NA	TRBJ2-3	TGTGCCAGCAGCTTAGCGTTGGGGAACACAGATACGCAGTATTTT	CASSLALGNTDTQYF
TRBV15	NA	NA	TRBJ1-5	TGTGCCACCAGCAGGCTCGGGGATGGAAATCAGCCCCAGCATTTT	CATSRLGDGNQPQHF
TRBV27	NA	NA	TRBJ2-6	TGTGCCAGCAGTTTTTCGGACAGCCTACCATACTCTGGGGCCAACGTCCTGACTTTC	CASSFSDSLPYSGANVLTF
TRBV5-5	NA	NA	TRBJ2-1	TGTGCCAGCAGCCTGTGGGTGGGTGAGCAGTTCTTC	CASSLWVGEQFF
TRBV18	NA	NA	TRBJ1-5	TGTGCCAGCTCACCAACTATTGATCAGCCCCAGCATTTT	CASSPTIDQPQHF
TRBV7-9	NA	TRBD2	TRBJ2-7	TGTGCCAGCAGCTTATTCGATTCGGGAGGGCAGTACTTC	CASSLFDSGGQYF
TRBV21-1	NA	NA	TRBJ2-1	TGTGCCAGCAGCAAGGCGATTAGTAAGAAGTTCTTC	CASSKAISKKFF
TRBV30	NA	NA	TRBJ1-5	TGTGCCTGGAGTGTTTCAGGGGATCAGCCCCAGCATTTT	CAWSVSGDQPQHF
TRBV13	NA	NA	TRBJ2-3	TGTGCCAGCAGCTTAAGCGACGGCGGGTCCACAGATACGCAGTATTTT	CASSLSDGGSTDTQYF
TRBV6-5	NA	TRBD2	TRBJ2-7	TGTGCCAGCAGTAGGTTAGCGGGGACTAACGAGCAGTACTTC	CASSRLAGTNEQYF